A single sample is the source of the 29 T cell receptor beta chains below, sequenced in a study of graft-versus-host responses after intestinal transplantation. Assay: immunoSEQ multiplex PCR; the TCRdb copy retains only in-frame clones and omits some. The sample records roughly 98,000 clones, 90% to 95% being singletons. No antigen has been identified for these receptors. The starting material was unstimulated CD8+ T cells sorted from spleen or lymph node cells, obtained before transplant. These receptors all come from a human donor who was the organ donor for an intestinal transplant.

The chain is built from TRBV6-5 and TRBJ2-5, with TRBD2 matching 8 bases. Germline CDR1 is MNHEY and CDR2 is SVGAGI. V trimming: 6 bases; J trimming: 4 bases; junction bases outside the gene matches: 10. CDR3 length: 15 amino acids. CDR3 coding DNA: TGTGCCAGCAGCCGGGGGGGGTTCCAGCTAGAGACCCAGTACTTC. This gives the protein CASSRGGFQLETQYF.

The CDR3 reads CASSQGDRNTEAFF. The CDR3 nucleotides are TGTGCCAGCAGCCAAGGGGACAGGAACACTGAAGCTTTCTTT. The chain couples TRBV16 to TRBJ1-1; 7 nucleotides line up with TRBD1. J was trimmed by 1 base and V by 2 bases; bases with no gene match: 1. The CDR3 has 14 residues. Germline assignment: CDR1 KGHSY and CDR2 FQNENV.

J is TRBJ2-7 and V is TRBV27, with TRBD2 as a possible D gene (6 bases). Deletions cut 2 bases from V and 0 bases from J, with 8 bases between. CDR1 is MNHEY and CDR2 is SMNVEV in the germline V gene (reference sequence). CDR3 length equals 14 residues. The DNA for the CDR3 is TGTGCCAGCAGTTTAGCCGGGAGCTCCTACGAGCAGTACTTC. Amino acids: CASSLAGSSYEQYF.

This CDR3 is CASAVGQNYEQYF. CDR3 bases: TGTGCCAGCGCAGTCGGACAAAACTACGAGCAGTACTTC. The chain recombines TRBV6-1 with TRBJ2-7; D perhaps matches TRBD1 (5 bases). This CDR3 has 13 amino acids. Germline V lookup: CDR1 MNHNS, CDR2 SASEGT. Trimming stripped 8 bases from V and 3 bases from J, with 14 bases between.

This clone occurred once. In DNA, the CDR3 is TGTGCCAGCAGACCGACAGGGGGGGGGTACAATGAGCAGTTCTTC. As protein: CASRPTGGGYNEQFF. V and J are TRBV5-4 and TRBJ2-1; 9 bases match TRBD1. V dropped 5 bases and J dropped 4; count of bases not matched to a gene: 7. The length of the CDR3 is 15 residues. Per the germline V gene, CDR1 is SGHNT and CDR2 is YYREEE (reference sequence).

V usage is TRBV11-2 and J usage is TRBJ1-2, with TRBD1 as a possible D gene (5 bases). The CDR3 loop spans 14 amino acids. V was pared by 5 bases and J by 2 bases, with 12 bases between. Germline CDR1 SGHAT, CDR2 FQNNGV. The DNA of the CDR3 is TGTGCCAGCAGCAATCGACGGGGGAACTATGGCTACACCTTC. It encodes CASSNRRGNYGYTF.

The chain employs TRBV4-1 and TRBJ1-2; D unresolved. From germline, CDR1 is MGHRA and CDR2 YSYEKL. The CDR3 covers 17 residues. V shed 4 bases and J shed 1 base, with 19 bases lying between them. The DNA for the CDR3 is TGCGCCAGCAGCCGCATCCGGCAGGTTGCCTTTAACTATGGCTACACCTTC. Residues: CASSRIRQVAFNYGYTF.

The V and J genes are TRBV29-1 and TRBJ2-1, with a weak D call TRBD2 (6 bases). This CDR3 contains 14 residues. CDR1 and CDR2 from the germline V gene are SQVTM and ANQGSEA. V lost 7 bases, J lost 7 bases, and 20 bases lay in between. CDR3 protein: CSEQTPGVGNEQFF. The CDR3 DNA follows: TGCAGCGAGCAGACACCGGGGGTCGGAAATGAGCAGTTCTTC.

The gene calls are TRBV11-3 and TRBJ2-7; 7 nucleotides match TRBD1. V trimming: 3 bases; J trimming: 2 bases; junction bases outside the gene matches: 4. The CDR3 is made up of 14 amino acids. Germline values: CDR1 SGHNT, CDR2 YENEEA. CDR3 region: CASSFPGTAYEQYF. The CDR3 region has the DNA TGTGCCAGCAGCTTCCCCGGGACAGCCTACGAGCAGTACTTC.

The chain couples TRBV27 to TRBJ2-3, with a possible D match to TRBD2 (7 bases). The CDR3 spans 15 residues. Trimming took off 7 bases at V and 4 bases at J, with 18 bases between the two ends. Per germline, CDR1 MNHEY and CDR2 SMNVEV (reference sequence). CDR3 amino acids: CASKYEGGRADTQYF. CDR3 DNA sequence: TGTGCCAGCAAGTATGAGGGGGGGCGTGCAGATACGCAGTATTTT.

The rearrangement links TRBV7-2 to TRBJ2-3; 9 bases line up with TRBD1. This CDR3 is 18 amino acids long. Germline V lookup: CDR1 SGHTA, CDR2 FQGNSA. V lost 5 bases to trimming and J lost 2 bases; unmatched junction nucleotides: 14. For the CDR3, the DNA is TGTGCCAGCAGCCCACGGACAGGGGCCTTTGGCGACACAGATACGCAGTATTTT. It specifies CASSPRTGAFGDTDTQYF.

The chain joins TRBV14 to TRBJ2-1; TRBD2 might be the D (6 bases). Trimming removed 0 bases at V and 6 bases at J, with 15 bases between. Germline CDR1 and CDR2: SGHDN and FVKESK. This CDR3 contains 16 residues. CDR3: CASSQDLLAARNEQFF. The CDR3 DNA is TGTGCCAGCAGCCAAGACTTACTAGCAGCCCGCAATGAGCAGTTCTTC. The full variable domain, rest sourced from reference TRBV14 and TRBJ2-1, is EAGVTQFPSHSVIEKGQTVTLRCDPISGHDNLYWYRRVMGKEIKFLLHFVKESKQDESGMPNNRFLAERTGGTYSTLKVQPAELEDSGVYFCASSQDLLAARNEQFFGPGTRLTVL.

This sequence joins TRBV18 and TRBJ2-1, with 12 bases matching TRBD2. Germline-derived CDR1 and CDR2 are KGHSH and LQKENI. V trimming: 4 bases; J trimming: 8 bases; junction bases outside the gene matches: 3. The CDR3 extends over 14 amino acids. The CDR3: CASSQRTSGDEQFF. DNA of the CDR3: TGTGCCAGCTCACAAAGGACTAGCGGGGATGAGCAGTTCTTC.

This clone appeared a few times. The V call is TRBV6-5, the J call TRBJ2-1; TRBD1 agrees at 7 bases. The V gene end was trimmed by 5 bases and the J gene end by 4 bases; junction bases not matched to a gene: 8. The CDR3 extends over 15 amino acids. CDR1 is MNHEY and CDR2 is SVGAGI in the germline V gene. Here the CDR3 reads CASSPTGALYNEQFF. Written as DNA, the CDR3 is TGTGCCAGCAGTCCAACAGGGGCGTTATACAATGAGCAGTTCTTC.

The gene calls are TRBV6-1 and TRBJ2-7; TRBD1 aligns across 8 bases. The CDR3 totals 15 residues. Per germline, CDR1 MNHNS and CDR2 SASEGT. V shed 3 bases and J 6 bases; nucleotides not matched to a gene: 10. The CDR3 here is CASSEKTGDTSEQYF. The CDR3 nucleotides are TGTGCCAGCAGTGAGAAGACAGGGGATACGTCCGAGCAGTACTTC.

This clone was seen only once. The rearrangement joins TRBV7-6 to TRBJ2-5; weak D call: TRBD1 (6 bases). Trimming pared 4 bases from V and 5 bases from J, leaving 14 bases between. Germline-derived CDR1 and CDR2 are SGHVS and FNYEAQ. The CDR3 length is 14 residues. In nucleotides, the CDR3 is TGTGCCAGCAGCTCCGGGACACGACCTGAGACCCAGTACTTC. This encodes CASSSGTRPETQYF.

V usage is TRBV4-3 and J usage is TRBJ2-1, with TRBD2 matching 11 bases. In germline, CDR1 is LGHNA, CDR2 YSLEER. The V and J ends lost 3 bases and 5 bases, in that order; junction bases with no gene match: 3. This CDR3 comprises 15 residues. CDR3 loop: CASSHLLAGDNEQFF. DNA for the CDR3: TGCGCCAGCAGCCACTTACTAGCGGGAGACAATGAGCAGTTCTTC.

The chain links TRBV6-6 to TRBJ2-2; TRBD1 aligns across 7 bases. The ends lost 3 bases at V and 5 bases at J; junction bases unmatched: 3. The CDR3 has 14 amino acids. From germline, CDR1 is MNHNY and CDR2 SVGAGI (reference sequence). For the CDR3, the DNA is TGTGCCAGCAGTTATGAGACAGGGACCGGGGAGCTGTTTTTT. Translating it yields CASSYETGTGELFF.

V and J are TRBV29-1 and TRBJ1-6; the match to TRBD1 covers 8 bases. With V trimmed by 1 base and J by 10 bases, 3 bases remained unmatched. Germline-derived CDR1 and CDR2 are SQVTM and ANQGSEA. The CDR3 covers 13 residues. Written as DNA, the CDR3 is TGCAGCGTTGAAGTACAGGGGGGCTCACCCCTCCACTTT. Translation gives CSVEVQGGSPLHF.

The rearrangement joins TRBV27 to TRBJ2-5, with 10 bases identical to TRBD2. With the DNA end fitting TRBJ2-7 better, the J assignment may be wrong. Germline V gene lookup returns CDR1 MNHEY and CDR2 SMNVEV (reference sequence). The CDR3 spans 15 residues. CDR3 bases: TGTGCATCCGGGACTAGCGCCGGGCCGGGCTACGAGCAGTACTTC. It translates to CASGTSAGPGYEQYF.

This sequence joins TRBV7-9 and TRBJ2-7; the D is unclear. Germline assignment: CDR1 SEHNR and CDR2 FQNEAQ (reference sequence). The germline V and J ends were trimmed by 10 bases and 2 bases, with 12 bases remaining between them. This CDR3 has 12 amino acids. The CDR3 DNA reads TGTGCCATCGAGGTCCGCACCTACGAGCAGTACTTC. It translates to CAIEVRTYEQYF.

In DNA, the CDR3 is TGTGCCAGTAGCACCCACAGCGGGGGCCCGCCCGATGAGCAGTTCTTC. Translating it yields CASSTHSGGPPDEQFF. The chain links TRBV19 to TRBJ2-1; 8 nucleotides line up with TRBD2. The CDR3 extends over 16 amino acids. The V segment lost 6 bases and the J segment 8 bases; nucleotides outside the gene matches: 15. Germline CDR1 and CDR2: LNHDA and SQIVND (reference sequence).

The chain is built from TRBV19 and TRBJ2-1, with TRBD2 matching 8 bases. Germline trimming cut 8 bases from V and 13 bases from J; bases unmatched to any gene: 13. This CDR3 has 13 residues. Germline lookup yields CDR1 LNHDA and CDR2 SQIVND (reference sequence). CDR3 coding DNA: TGTGCCAGTGAACCCGCACACGGGGGGGCCCAGTTCTTC. It specifies CASEPAHGGAQFF.

The chain is built from TRBV27 and TRBJ2-5, with D possibly matching TRBD2 (5 bases). This CDR3 region has 17 residues. The germline gives CDR1 MNHEY, CDR2 SMNVEV (reference sequence). Trimming shortened V by 0 bases and J by 0 bases, and 14 bases separated the two germline ends. CDR3 nucleotides: TGTGCCAGCAGTTTATCGGCTAGCTTACTATACCAAGAGACCCAGTACTTC. As protein: CASSLSASLLYQETQYF.

The rearrangement joins TRBV19 to TRBJ2-1, with TRBD1 matching 8 bases. The V gene's germline CDR1 is LNHDA and CDR2 SQIVND (reference sequence). V shed 0 bases, J shed 8 bases, and the junction held 6 bases outside the gene matches. This CDR3 is built from 15 residues. CDR3 loop: CASSIDPQGADEQFF. The CDR3 DNA reads as TGTGCCAGTAGTATAGATCCCCAGGGGGCGGATGAGCAGTTCTTC.

The genes are TRBV7-9 and TRBJ2-1; TRBD2 agrees at 11 bases. V was pared by 5 bases and J by 6 bases, with 9 bases of the junction left unmatched. Per germline, CDR1 SEHNR and CDR2 FQNEAQ (reference sequence). This CDR3 contains 16 residues. CDR3 sequence reads: CASSPKLAGEGNEQFF. The CDR3 DNA follows: TGTGCCAGCAGCCCAAAACTAGCGGGGGAGGGCAATGAGCAGTTCTTC.

The chain couples TRBV27 to TRBJ2-2; a weak D match, TRBD2 (5 bases). Germline CDR1 and CDR2: MNHEY and SMNVEV (reference sequence). V lost 6 bases and J lost 4, with 12 bases in between. This CDR3 is built from 14 residues. The CDR3 DNA reads as TGTGCCAGCAGCTTGACTATCGGCACCGGGGAGCTGTTTTTT. This sequence encodes CASSLTIGTGELFF.

V and J are TRBV9 and TRBJ2-7; 14 nucleotides agree with TRBD2. The germline V gene has CDR1 SGDLS and CDR2 YYNGEE. This CDR3 contains 18 residues. J lost 4 bases, V lost 0 bases, and 9 bases had no gene match. The CDR3 DNA follows: TGTGCCAGCAGCGTAGGACTTCCGGGACTAGCGGGGGAGTACGAGCAGTACTTC. This translates into CASSVGLPGLAGEYEQYF.

The chain carries TRBV19 and TRBJ2-7; maybe TRBD2 (5 bases). Germline lookup yields CDR1 LNHDA and CDR2 SQIVND (reference sequence). CDR3 size: 16 residues. V dropped 0 bases and J dropped 7 bases, with 19 bases sitting between them. CDR3 sequence: CASSIDLPPSSGEQYF. The CDR3 region has the DNA TGTGCCAGTAGTATAGATCTTCCTCCGAGTTCGGGGGAGCAGTACTTC. Combining the CDR3 with reference TRBV19 and TRBJ2-7 gives the whole variable domain DGGITQSPKYLFRKEGQNVTLSCEQNLNHDAMYWYRQDPGQGLRLIYYSQIVNDFQKGDIAEGYSVSREKKESFPLTVTSAQKNPTAFYLCASSIDLPPSSGEQYFGPGTRLTVT.